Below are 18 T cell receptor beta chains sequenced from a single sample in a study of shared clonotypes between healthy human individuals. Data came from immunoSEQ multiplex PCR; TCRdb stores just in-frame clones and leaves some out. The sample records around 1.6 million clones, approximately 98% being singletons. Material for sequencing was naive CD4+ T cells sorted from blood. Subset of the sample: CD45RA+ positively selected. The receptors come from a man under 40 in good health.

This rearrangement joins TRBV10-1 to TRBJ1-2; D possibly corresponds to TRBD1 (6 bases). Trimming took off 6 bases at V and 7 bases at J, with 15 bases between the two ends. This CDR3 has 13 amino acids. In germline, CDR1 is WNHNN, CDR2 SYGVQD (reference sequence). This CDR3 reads CASSRTGNVGYTF. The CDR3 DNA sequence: TGCGCCAGCAGCCGCACAGGGAACGTTGGCTACACCTTC.

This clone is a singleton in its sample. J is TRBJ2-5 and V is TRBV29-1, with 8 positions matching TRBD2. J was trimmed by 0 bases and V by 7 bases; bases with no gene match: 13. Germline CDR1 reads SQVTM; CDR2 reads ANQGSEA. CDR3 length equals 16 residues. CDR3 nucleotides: TGCAGCGGGAAGGGACTAGAGAGCCTAAACCAAGAGACCCAGTACTTC. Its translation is CSGKGLESLNQETQYF.

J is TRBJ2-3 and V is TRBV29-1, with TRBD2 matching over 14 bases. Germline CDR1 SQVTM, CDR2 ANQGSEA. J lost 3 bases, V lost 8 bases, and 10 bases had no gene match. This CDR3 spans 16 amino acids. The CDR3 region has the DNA TGCAGCACCCGATCTGGGACTAGCGGGAGTACAGATACGCAGTATTTT. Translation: CSTRSGTSGSTDTQYF.

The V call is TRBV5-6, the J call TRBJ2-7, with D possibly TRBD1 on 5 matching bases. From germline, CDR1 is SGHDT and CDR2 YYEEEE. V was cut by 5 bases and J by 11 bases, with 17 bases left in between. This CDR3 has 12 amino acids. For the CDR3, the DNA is TGTGCCAGCAGACAAAGACAGCTTGAAGAGTACTTC. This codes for CASRQRQLEEYF.

This CDR3 is CASSSGRVYEQYF. In DNA, the CDR3 is TGTGCCAGCAGTTCCGGACGGGTATACGAGCAGTACTTC. This sequence joins TRBV11-2 and TRBJ2-7; D is unclear. The CDR3 loop spans 13 amino acids. With 6 bases removed from V and 4 bases from J, the gap between germline ends came to 13 bases. Germline assignment: CDR1 SGHAT and CDR2 FQNNGV.

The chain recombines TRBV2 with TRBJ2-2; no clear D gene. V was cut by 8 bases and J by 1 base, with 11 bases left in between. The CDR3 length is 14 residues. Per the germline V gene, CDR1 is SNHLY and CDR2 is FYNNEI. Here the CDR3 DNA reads TGTGCCAGCTGCGCTTCTCAGAACACCGGGGAGCTGTTTTTT. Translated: CASCASQNTGELFF. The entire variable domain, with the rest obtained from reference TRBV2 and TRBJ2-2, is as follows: EPEVTQTPSHQVTQMGQEVILRCVPISNHLYFYWYRQILGQKVEFLVSFYNNEISEKSEIFDDQFSVERPDGSNFTLKIRSTKLEDSAMYFCASCASQNTGELFFGEGSRLTVL.

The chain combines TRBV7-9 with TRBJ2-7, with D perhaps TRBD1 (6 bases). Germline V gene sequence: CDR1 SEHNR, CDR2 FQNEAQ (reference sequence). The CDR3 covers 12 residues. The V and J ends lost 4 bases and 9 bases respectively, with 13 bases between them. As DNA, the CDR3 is TGTGCCAGCAGCTCAGGGGCCCTGTGGCAGTACTTC. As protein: CASSSGALWQYF.

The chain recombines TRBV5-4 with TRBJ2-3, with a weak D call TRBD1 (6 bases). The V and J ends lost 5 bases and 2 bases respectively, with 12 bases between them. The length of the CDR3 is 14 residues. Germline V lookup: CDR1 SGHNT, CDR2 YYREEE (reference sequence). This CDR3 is CASSNRTATDTQYF. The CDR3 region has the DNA TGTGCCAGCAGTAATAGGACAGCCACAGATACGCAGTATTTT.

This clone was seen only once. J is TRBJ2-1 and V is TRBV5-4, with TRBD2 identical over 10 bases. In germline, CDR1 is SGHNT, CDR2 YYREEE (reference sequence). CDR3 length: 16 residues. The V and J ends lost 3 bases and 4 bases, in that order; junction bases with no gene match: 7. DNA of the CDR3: TGTGCCAGCAGCTCCGGGACTAGCGTACGATACAATGAGCAGTTCTTC. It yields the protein CASSSGTSVRYNEQFF. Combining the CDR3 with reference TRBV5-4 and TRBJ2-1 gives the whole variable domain ETGVTQSPTHLIKTRGQQVTLRCSSQSGHNTVSWYQQALGQGPQFIFQYYREEENGRGNFPPRFSGLQFPNYSSELNVNALELDDSALYLCASSSGTSVRYNEQFFGPGTRLTVL.

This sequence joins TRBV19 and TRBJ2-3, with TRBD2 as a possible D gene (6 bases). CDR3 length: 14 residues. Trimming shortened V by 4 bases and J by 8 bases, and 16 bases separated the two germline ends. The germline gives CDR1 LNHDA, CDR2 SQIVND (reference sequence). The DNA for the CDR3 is TGTGCCAGTAGTAGACTAGAGGGGTCCGGTACGCAGTATTTT. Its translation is CASSRLEGSGTQYF.

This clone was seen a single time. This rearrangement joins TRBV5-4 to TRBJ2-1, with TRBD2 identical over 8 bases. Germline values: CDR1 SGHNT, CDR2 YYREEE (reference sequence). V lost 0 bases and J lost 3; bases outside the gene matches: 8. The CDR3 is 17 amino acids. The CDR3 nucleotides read TGTGCCAGCAGCTTGGCCGGGGCGGGACTAGTCTACAATGAGCAGTTCTTC. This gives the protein CASSLAGAGLVYNEQFF.

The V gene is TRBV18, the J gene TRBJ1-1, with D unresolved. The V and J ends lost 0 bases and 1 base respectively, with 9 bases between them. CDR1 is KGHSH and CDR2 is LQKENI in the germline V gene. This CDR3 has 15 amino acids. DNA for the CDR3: TGTGCCAGCTCACCACCGCGAGGTGGGAACACTGAAGCTTTCTTT. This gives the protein CASSPPRGGNTEAFF.

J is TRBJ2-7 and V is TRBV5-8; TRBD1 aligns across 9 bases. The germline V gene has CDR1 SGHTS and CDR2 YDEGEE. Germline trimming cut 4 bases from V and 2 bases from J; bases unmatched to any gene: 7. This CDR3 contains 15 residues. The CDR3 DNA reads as TGTGCCAGCAGCAGATCCGGGACAGGGACCTACGAGCAGTACTTC. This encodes CASSRSGTGTYEQYF.

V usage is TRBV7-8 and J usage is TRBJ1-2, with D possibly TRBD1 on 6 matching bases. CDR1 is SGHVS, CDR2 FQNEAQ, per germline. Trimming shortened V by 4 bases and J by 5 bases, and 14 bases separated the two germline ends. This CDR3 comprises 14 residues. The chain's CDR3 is CASSWGLGRYGYTF. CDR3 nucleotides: TGTGCCAGCAGCTGGGGGCTGGGGCGGTATGGCTACACCTTC.

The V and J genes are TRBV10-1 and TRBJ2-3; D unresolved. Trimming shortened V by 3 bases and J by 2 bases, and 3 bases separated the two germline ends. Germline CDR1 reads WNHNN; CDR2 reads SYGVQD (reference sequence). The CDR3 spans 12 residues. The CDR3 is CASSDDTDTQYF. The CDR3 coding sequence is TGCGCCAGCAGTGACGACACAGATACGCAGTATTTT.

The CDR3 loop reads CASGGTQNTGELFF. The CDR3 DNA reads as TGTGCCAGTGGAGGGACACAGAACACCGGGGAGCTGTTTTTT. V gene TRBV6-6 combines with J gene TRBJ2-2, with D perhaps given as TRBD1 or TRBD2 (6 bases each). V lost 9 bases, J lost 1 base, and 12 bases lay in between. CDR3 length equals 14 residues. Germline V gene sequence: CDR1 MNHNY, CDR2 SVGAGI (reference sequence).

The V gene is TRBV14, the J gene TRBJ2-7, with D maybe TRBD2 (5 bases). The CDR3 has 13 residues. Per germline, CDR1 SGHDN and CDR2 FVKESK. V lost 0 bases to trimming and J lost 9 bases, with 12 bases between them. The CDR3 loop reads CASSQDRGSVQYF. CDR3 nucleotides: TGTGCCAGCAGCCAAGATCGAGGGAGTGTGCAGTACTTC. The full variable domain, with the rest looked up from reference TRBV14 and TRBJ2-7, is EAGVTQFPSHSVIEKGQTVTLRCDPISGHDNLYWYRRVMGKEIKFLLHFVKESKQDESGMPNNRFLAERTGGTYSTLKVQPAELEDSGVYFCASSQDRGSVQYFGPGTRLTVT.

The CDR3 spells CASSLLSSSYEQYF. In DNA, the CDR3 is TGCGCCAGCAGCTTACTATCAAGCTCCTACGAGCAGTACTTC. The chain combines TRBV5-1 with TRBJ2-7; D not certain. The CDR3 extends over 14 amino acids. Germline lookup yields CDR1 SGHRS and CDR2 YFSETQ. V lost 2 bases to trimming and J lost 0 bases, with 9 bases between them. The variable domain in full, completed from reference TRBV5-1 and TRBJ2-7, reads KAGVTQTPRYLIKTRGQQVTLSCSPISGHRSVSWYQQTPGQGLQFLFEYFSETQRNKGNFPGRFSGRQFSNSRSEMNVSTLELGDSALYLCASSLLSSSYEQYFGPGTRLTVT.